The clone carrying this T cell receptor (beta chain) was counted only a few times. Its antigen is as yet unknown. This sample is part of a study of T cells in Graves' hyperthyroidism and ophthalmopathy. About the research overall: At initial diagnosis, before any treatment had begun, peripheral blood was obtained. Points from the study as a whole: Before onset, ophthalmopathy was predicted by the model a median around 6.5 months earlier.

For Graves' hyperthyroidism to be stable, ophthalmopathy could not progress within 18 months. TCR beta CDR3 region amplification was performed from RNA transcripts. Primed by the HTBI set, a first-round RT-PCR was run on the TCR CDR3. A single record per CDR3 protein comes from TCRdb applying MiXCR to the multiplex PCR reads. The sample contains 300,000 to 450,000 distinct CDR3 sequences, around 14% of which appear only once. The sequence came from a woman aged 55-70 years with Graves' hyperthyroidism. The sequenced sample consisted of blood.

The CDR3 coding sequence is TGTGCCAGCAGCTCGCAATGGACCTCGAGCACAGATACGCAGTATTTT. It yields the protein CASSSQWTSSTDTQYF. The chain uses TRBV5-8 and TRBJ2-3, with unresolved D. This CDR3 has 16 amino acids. Trimming removed 3 bases from V and 0 bases from J, with 14 bases in between. The germline gives CDR1 SGHTS, CDR2 YDEGEE.